These T cell receptor beta chains were read from a single sample in a study of regulatory T cells in long-lasting Graves disease. MiXCR, applied by TCRdb to the multiplex PCR reads, yields one record per CDR3 protein. The data show 400,000 to 500,000 distinct CDR3 sequences, around 21% seen once. The starting material was peripheral blood mononuclear cells (PBMCs), obtained when the disease was refractory, from a patient treated with antithyroid drugs. These receptor sequences come from a female donor with Graves disease. The CDR3 runs from the conserved cysteine through the conserved F or W. A D gene is named only where the DNA matches it firmly. Size values are once, few and many counts, or a class for expanded clones, and some rows have none.

size	V	D	J	CDR3	DNA
few	TRBV5-6	TRBD2	TRBJ2-7	CASSSSGGAPLEQYF	TGTGCCAGCAGCTCAAGCGGGGGAGCACCCCTCGAGCAGTACTTC
NA	TRBV19	NA	TRBJ1-5	CASTGAGNQPQHF	TGTGCCTCGACCGGGGCAGGCAATCAGCCCCAGCATTTT
few	TRBV19	NA	TRBJ2-7	CASSRGWSYEQYF	TGTGCCAGTAGCCGAGGGTGGTCCTACGAGCAGTACTTC
many	TRBV19	NA	TRBJ1-2	CASTRTANNYGYTF	TGTGCCAGTACCCGGACAGCAAACAACTATGGCTACACCTTC
NA	TRBV7-9	TRBD2	TRBJ2-7	CASSLQGLATEQYF	TGTGCCAGCAGCTTACAGGGACTAGCTACCGAGCAGTACTTC
NA	TRBV28	NA	TRBJ1-4	CASSLGGGEKLFF	TGTGCCAGCAGTTTGGGGGGGGGAGAAAAACTGTTTTTT
NA	TRBV6-9	TRBD1	TRBJ2-5	CASSYPTVTGEETQYF	TGTGCCAGCAGTTACCCCACGGTGACAGGGGAGGAGACCCAGTACTTC
NA	TRBV20-1	NA	TRBJ1-4	CSARVGGGNDEKLFF	TGCAGTGCTAGAGTTGGAGGGGGTAATGATGAAAAACTGTTTTTT
few	TRBV6-2/TRBV6-3	NA	TRBJ2-2	CASSDPGRHTGELFF	TGTGCCAGCAGTGACCCGGGACGGCACACCGGGGAGCTGTTTTTT
few	TRBV7-8	NA	TRBJ2-2	CASSLKRGMNTGELFF	TGTGCCAGCAGCTTGAAGAGGGGGATGAACACCGGGGAGCTGTTTTTT
few	TRBV29-1	NA	TRBJ2-7	CSVEDRGGDEQYF	TGCAGCGTTGAAGATCGAGGAGGAGACGAGCAGTACTTC
many	TRBV6-1	NA	TRBJ1-2	CASTRRGETNYGYTF	TGTGCCAGCACCCGACGTGGGGAGACGAACTATGGCTACACCTTC
few	TRBV7-8	NA	TRBJ1-5	CASSLVGFQPQHF	TGTGCCAGCAGCTTAGTCGGTTTCCAGCCCCAGCATTTT
many	TRBV29-1	NA	TRBJ1-5	CSVAAGTNNQPQHF	TGCAGCGTTGCAGCAGGGACGAACAATCAGCCCCAGCATTTT
many	TRBV5-5	NA	TRBJ1-1	CASSPGPGLGTEAFF	TGTGCCAGCAGCCCCGGACCGGGTTTGGGCACTGAAGCTTTCTTT
many	TRBV11-2	NA	TRBJ1-5	CASSQVEGPQHF	TGTGCCAGCAGCCAGGTGGAGGGGCCCCAGCATTTT
NA	TRBV19	TRBD1	TRBJ2-2	CASSSRTGYTGELFF	TGTGCCAGTAGTTCCCGGACAGGGTACACCGGGGAGCTGTTTTTT
NA	TRBV4-1	NA	TRBJ1-6	CASSQDPDSPLHF	TGCGCCAGCAGCCAGGACCCCGATTCACCCCTCCACTTT
few	TRBV5-1	NA	TRBJ1-1	CASSWMGEETEAFF	TGCGCCAGCAGCTGGATGGGTGAAGAGACTGAAGCTTTCTTT
few	TRBV28	NA	TRBJ2-2	CASSLGPGDDTGELFF	TGTGCCAGCAGTTTGGGTCCGGGGGATGACACCGGGGAGCTGTTTTTT
many	TRBV6-1	NA	TRBJ2-2	CASSRYGATGELFF	TGTGCCAGCAGTCGATATGGGGCCACCGGGGAGCTGTTTTTT
many	TRBV28	TRBD1	TRBJ1-5	CATRPWTGGFGNQPQHF	TGTGCCACCCGACCCTGGACAGGGGGCTTTGGCAATCAGCCCCAGCATTTT
NA	TRBV3-1	NA	TRBJ1-1	CASSQAETGLRDTEAFF	TGTGCCAGCAGCCAAGCCGAGACAGGTCTTCGGGACACTGAAGCTTTCTTT
NA	TRBV20-1	NA	TRBJ2-2	CSAPGQNTGELFF	TGCAGTGCCCCGGGACAGAACACCGGGGAGCTGTTTTTT
few	TRBV10-3	TRBD1	TRBJ2-5	CAIRGQGQETQYF	TGTGCCATCAGAGGACAGGGACAAGAGACCCAGTACTTC
many	TRBV6-2/TRBV6-3	NA	TRBJ2-7	CASSYRTGFEQYF	TGTGCCAGCAGTTACCGGACGGGATTCGAGCAGTACTTC
few	TRBV19	NA	TRBJ2-7	CASKPTPDSYEQYF	TGTGCCAGTAAACCCACCCCGGACTCCTACGAGCAGTACTTC
once	TRBV6-1	TRBD1	TRBJ1-2	CGSSEAVGGGFHGYTF	TGTGGCAGCAGTGAAGCGGTCGGAGGGGGCTTCCATGGCTACACCTTC
many	TRBV28	NA	TRBJ2-5	CASRALAPQTQYF	TGTGCCAGCAGGGCACTAGCTCCGCAGACCCAGTACTTC
few	TRBV19	TRBD1	TRBJ1-1	CASRPRDSRNTEAFF	TGTGCCAGTAGGCCTCGGGACAGCCGGAACACTGAAGCTTTCTTT
NA	TRBV10-3	NA	TRBJ2-4	CAIKESLLAKNIQYF	TGTGCCATCAAGGAAAGTTTGCTAGCCAAAAACATTCAGTACTTC
few	TRBV27	NA	TRBJ2-7	CASSFRSSDEQYF	TGTGCCAGCAGTTTCCGCTCCTCGGACGAGCAGTACTTC
many	TRBV10-3	NA	TRBJ2-2	CATRTSLNTGELFF	TGTGCCACTCGAACTAGCTTGAACACCGGGGAGCTGTTTTTT
many	TRBV27	TRBD1	TRBJ1-5	CASSANRGRWYPGQPQHF	TGTGCCAGCAGTGCAAACAGGGGGCGTTGGTATCCGGGACAGCCCCAGCATTTT
many	TRBV12-3/TRBV12-4	NA	TRBJ1-1	CASSFIGEAFF	TGTGCCAGCAGTTTTATAGGGGAAGCTTTCTTT
many	TRBV19	TRBD1	TRBJ1-5	CASLVATGANQPQHF	TGTGCCAGTTTGGTGGCGACAGGGGCAAATCAGCCCCAGCATTTT
many	TRBV2	TRBD1	TRBJ1-5	CASRSDRGFQPQHF	TGTGCCAGCAGATCGGACAGGGGATTCCAGCCCCAGCATTTT
once	TRBV7-9	NA	TRBJ2-7	CASSLGSTYEQYF	TGTGCCAGCAGCCTAGGAAGTACCTACGAGCAGTACTTC
NA	TRBV29-1	NA	TRBJ1-1	CSVGVGLDAEAFF	TGCAGCGTGGGGGTAGGGCTCGACGCTGAAGCTTTCTTT
NA	TRBV7-3	TRBD2	TRBJ2-4	CASSSESRTSELAKNIQYF	TGTGCCAGCAGCTCCGAATCGCGGACTAGCGAGCTAGCCAAAAACATTCAGTACTTC
NA	TRBV20-1	NA	TRBJ2-1	CSASRDYNEQFF	TGCAGTGCTAGCCGGGACTACAATGAGCAGTTCTTC
NA	TRBV29-1	NA	TRBJ2-6	CSVRSSGANVLTF	TGCAGCGTTCGAAGCTCTGGGGCCAACGTCCTGACTTTC
few	TRBV30	TRBD2	TRBJ2-7	CAWTARTSGRAAQYF	TGTGCCTGGACAGCTCGGACTAGCGGGAGGGCCGCGCAGTACTTC
few	TRBV29-1	TRBD2	TRBJ2-7	CSVGGGGSPFYEQYF	TGCAGCGTTGGGGGGGGAGGGTCCCCCTTCTACGAGCAGTACTTC
few	TRBV27	TRBD2	TRBJ2-7	CAAGLAGSYEQYF	TGTGCCGCTGGACTAGCGGGGTCCTACGAGCAGTACTTC